This T cell receptor (beta chain) was profiled in a study of T cells in Graves' hyperthyroidism and ophthalmopathy. From germline, CDR1 is DFQATT and CDR2 SNEGSKA (reference sequence). Deletions cut 4 bases from V and 4 bases from J, with 8 bases between. This CDR3 is 12 amino acids long. Amplification of TCR beta CDR3 regions was performed using RNA transcripts as template. The TCR CDR3 was amplified in a first-round RT-PCR using the HTBI primer set. MiXCR, run by TCRdb on the multiplex PCR reads, gives a single entry per CDR3 protein. The data hold about 700,000 distinct CDR3 sequences, with about 45% observed a single time. Together with thyroid ultrasound, orbital computed tomography, serum thyroxine and TRAb, clinical symptoms were used for diagnoses. Study-level findings and limits: Before onset, by a median of approximately 6.8 months, the model predicted ophthalmopathy.

This clonotype was detected a few times. Its target is unknown. The TCR comes from an adult man with Graves' disease, either hyperthyroidism or ophthalmopathy (not recorded which). The specimen was peripheral blood or thyroid tissue (not recorded which). The chain recombines TRBV20-1 with TRBJ1-5, with TRBD1 as a possible D gene (5 bases). In DNA, the CDR3 is TGCAGTGCTACGACAGAAAATCAGCCCCAGCATTTT. Translation gives CSATTENQPQHF.